A single sample gave rise to the 7 T cell receptor beta chains below, sequenced in a study of T cells expressing NK-cell markers. TCRdb reprocessed the 5' RACE reads and stores each CDR3 protein as one record, lacking DNA. This listing includes roughly 300,000 distinct CDR3 sequences. The sample was blood T cells: a sorted CD56 or NKG2C T cell subset, CD4+ or CD8+ T cells, or bulk PBMC T cells (not recorded which). The origin of the receptors is a woman between 18 and 75 years old in good health.

V gene TRBV29-1 combines with J gene TRBJ2-1; absent DNA, TCRdb's TRBD2 call cannot be checked. The CDR3 totals 15 residues. Germline V CDR1 and CDR2: SQVTM, ANQGSEA. Here the CDR3 reads CSAGRRAGGSGEQFF.

The genes are TRBV7-2 and TRBJ2-3. The V gene's germline CDR1 is SGHTA and CDR2 FQGNSA. CDR3 size: 14 residues. The CDR3 protein is CASSYGTSTDTQYF.

The chain combines TRBV5-4 with TRBJ2-1; TCRdb's D call, TRBD1, is unchecked because there is no DNA. Germline CDR1 and CDR2: SGHNT and YYREEE (reference sequence). This CDR3 spans 18 amino acids. The CDR3 loop reads CASSFGTGTPRSYNEQFF.

The rearrangement links TRBV28 to TRBJ2-1; TCRdb's D call, TRBD2, is unchecked because there is no DNA. CDR1 is MDHEN and CDR2 is SYDVKM in the germline V gene. The CDR3 contains 17 residues. CDR3 amino acids: CASSPKPGLAGMNEQFF.

J is TRBJ2-1 and V is TRBV15; no DNA is available, so the TRBD2 call from TCRdb remains unchecked. The CDR3 sequence is 16 residues long. The germline V gene encodes CDR1 LNHNV and CDR2 YYDKDF (reference sequence). The CDR3 spells CATSREVAGGGNEQFF.

V is TRBV5-1 and J is TRBJ2-3; TCRdb's assignment of TRBD2 cannot be checked, as there is no DNA. CDR3 size: 17 residues. Germline loops: CDR1 SGHRS, CDR2 YFSETQ. This CDR3 is CASSLSATSGRDDTQYF. The full variable domain, rest sourced from reference TRBV5-1 and TRBJ2-3, is KAGVTQTPRYLIKTRGQQVTLSCSPISGHRSVSWYQQTPGQGLQFLFEYFSETQRNKGNFPGRFSGRQFSNSRSEMNVSTLELGDSALYLCASSLSATSGRDDTQYFGPGTRLTVL.

The J gene is TRBJ2-7, the V gene TRBV20-1; TCRdb picks TRBD1, but there is no DNA to check that call. The CDR3 is 12 amino acids. The germline CDR1 and CDR2 sequences are DFQATT and SNEGSKA (reference sequence). This chain's CDR3 is CSAREDSYEQYF.